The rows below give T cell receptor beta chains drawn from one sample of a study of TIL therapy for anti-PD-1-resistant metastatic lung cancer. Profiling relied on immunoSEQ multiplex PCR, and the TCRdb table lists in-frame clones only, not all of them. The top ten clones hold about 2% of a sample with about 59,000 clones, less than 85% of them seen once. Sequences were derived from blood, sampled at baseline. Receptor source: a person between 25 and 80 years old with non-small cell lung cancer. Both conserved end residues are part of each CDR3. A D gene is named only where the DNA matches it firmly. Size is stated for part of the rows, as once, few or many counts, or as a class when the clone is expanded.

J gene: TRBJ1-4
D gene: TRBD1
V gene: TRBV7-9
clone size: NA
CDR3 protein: CASRKTGTGDEKLFF
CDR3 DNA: TGTGCCAGCAGAAAGACCGGGACAGGAGATGAAAAACTGTTTTTT

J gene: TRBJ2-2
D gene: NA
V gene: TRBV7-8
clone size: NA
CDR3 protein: CASSLEGLGELFF
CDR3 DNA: TGTGCCAGCAGCTTAGAGGGTCTCGGGGAGCTGTTTTTT

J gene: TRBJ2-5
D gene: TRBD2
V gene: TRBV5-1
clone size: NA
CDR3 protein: CASSTLAGGYGGDQYF
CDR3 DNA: TGCGCCAGCAGCACACTAGCGGGGGGTTACGGAGGTGACCAGTACTTC

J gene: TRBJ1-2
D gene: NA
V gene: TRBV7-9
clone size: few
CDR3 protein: CASSLVPGENGYTF
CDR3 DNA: TGTGCCAGCAGCTTAGTTCCGGGGGAGAATGGCTACACCTTC

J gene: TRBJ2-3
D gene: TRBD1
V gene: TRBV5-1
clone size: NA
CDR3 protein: CASSMGQEGTDTQYF
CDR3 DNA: TGCGCCAGCAGCATGGGACAGGAGGGGACAGATACGCAGTATTTT

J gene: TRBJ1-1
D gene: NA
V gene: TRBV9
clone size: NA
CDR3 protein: CASSVVRVYTEAFF
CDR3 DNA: TGTGCCAGCAGCGTAGTAAGGGTTTACACTGAAGCTTTCTTT

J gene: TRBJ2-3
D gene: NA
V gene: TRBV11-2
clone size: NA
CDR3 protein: CASSLDLIHTAQYF
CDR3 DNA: TGTGCCAGCAGCTTAGACCTAATTCATACGGCGCAGTATTTT

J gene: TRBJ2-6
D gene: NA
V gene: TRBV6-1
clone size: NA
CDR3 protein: CASSDLKGWGLWANVLTF
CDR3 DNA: TGTGCCAGCAGTGACTTAAAGGGATGGGGGCTATGGGCCAACGTCCTGACTTTC

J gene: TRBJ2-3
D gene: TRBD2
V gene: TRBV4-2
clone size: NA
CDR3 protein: CASSQEGFKTSDGTDTQYF
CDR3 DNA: TGTGCCAGCAGCCAAGAGGGGTTTAAGACTAGCGATGGCACAGATACGCAGTATTTT

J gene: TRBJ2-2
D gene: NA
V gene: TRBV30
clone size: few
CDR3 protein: CAWSYTGELFF
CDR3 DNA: TGTGCCTGGAGTTACACCGGGGAGCTGTTTTTT

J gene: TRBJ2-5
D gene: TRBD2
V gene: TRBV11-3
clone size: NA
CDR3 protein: CASSLTSGVGFTETQYF
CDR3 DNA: TGTGCCAGCAGCTTAACTAGCGGGGTTGGGTTTACTGAGACCCAGTACTTC

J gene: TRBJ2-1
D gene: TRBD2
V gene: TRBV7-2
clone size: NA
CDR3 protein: CASSLRPRTSGGNNEQFF
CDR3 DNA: TGTGCCAGCAGCTTACGGCCGCGGACTAGCGGGGGGAACAATGAGCAGTTCTTC

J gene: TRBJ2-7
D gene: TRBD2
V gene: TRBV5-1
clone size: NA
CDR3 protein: CASSLATSGPSSYEQYF
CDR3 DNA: TGCGCCAGCAGCTTGGCGACTAGCGGACCGAGCTCCTACGAGCAGTACTTC

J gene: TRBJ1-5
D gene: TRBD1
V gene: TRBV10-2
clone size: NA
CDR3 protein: CASAGQGENQPQHF
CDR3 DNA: TGCGCCAGCGCAGGACAGGGGGAAAATCAGCCCCAGCATTTT

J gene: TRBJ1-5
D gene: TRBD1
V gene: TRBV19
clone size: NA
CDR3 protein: CASSIPQGVYSNQPQHF
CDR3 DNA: TGTGCCAGTAGTATACCACAGGGGGTATATAGCAATCAGCCCCAGCATTTT

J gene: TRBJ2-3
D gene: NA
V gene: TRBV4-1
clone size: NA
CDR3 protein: CASSQQARSTDTQYF
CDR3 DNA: TGCGCCAGCAGCCAGCAAGCGCGTAGCACAGATACGCAGTATTTT

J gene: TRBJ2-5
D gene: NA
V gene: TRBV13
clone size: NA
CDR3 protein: CASSLVGTQETQYF
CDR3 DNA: TGTGCCAGCAGCTTAGTCGGCACACAAGAGACCCAGTACTTC

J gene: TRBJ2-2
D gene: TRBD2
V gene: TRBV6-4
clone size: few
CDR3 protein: CASSPSGLDVGGELFF
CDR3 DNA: TGTGCCAGCAGTCCCTCCGGACTAGACGTCGGCGGGGAGCTGTTTTTT

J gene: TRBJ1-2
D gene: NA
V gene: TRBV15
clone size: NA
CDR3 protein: CATSQANYGYTF
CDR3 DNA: TGTGCCACCAGCCAAGCTAACTATGGCTACACCTTC

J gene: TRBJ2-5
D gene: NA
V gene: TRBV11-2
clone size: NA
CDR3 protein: CASSLVRETQYF
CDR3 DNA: TGTGCCAGCAGCTTGGTCAGGGAGACCCAGTACTTC

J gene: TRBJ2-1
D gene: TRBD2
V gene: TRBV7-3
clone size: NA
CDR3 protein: CASSPRTSGNEQFF
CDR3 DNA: TGTGCCAGCAGCCCCAGGACTAGCGGGAATGAGCAGTTCTTC

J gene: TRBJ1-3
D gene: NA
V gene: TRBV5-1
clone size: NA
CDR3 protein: CASSLDGSSGNTIYF
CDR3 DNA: TGCGCCAGCAGCTTGGATGGGAGCTCTGGAAACACCATATATTTT

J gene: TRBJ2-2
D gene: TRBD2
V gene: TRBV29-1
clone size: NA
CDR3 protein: CSVRTSANTGELFF
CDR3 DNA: TGCAGCGTCCGGACTAGCGCGAACACCGGGGAGCTGTTTTTT

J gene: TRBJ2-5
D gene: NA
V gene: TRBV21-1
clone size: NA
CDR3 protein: CASSKEREFQETQYF
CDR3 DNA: TGTGCCAGCAGCAAGGAGCGGGAGTTCCAGGAGACCCAGTACTTC

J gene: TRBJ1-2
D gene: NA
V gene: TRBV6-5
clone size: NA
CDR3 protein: CASSYKREDGYTF
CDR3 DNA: TGTGCCAGCAGTTACAAACGGGAAGATGGCTACACCTTC

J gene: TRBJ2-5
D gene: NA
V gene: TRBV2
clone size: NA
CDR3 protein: CASSSLVGGHETQYF
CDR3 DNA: TGTGCCAGCAGTTCGCTGGTGGGGGGGCACGAGACCCAGTACTTC

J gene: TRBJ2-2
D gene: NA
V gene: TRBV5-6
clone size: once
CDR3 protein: CASSWVGVLTGELFF
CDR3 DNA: TGTGCCAGCAGCTGGGTGGGGGTCCTCACCGGGGAGCTGTTTTTT

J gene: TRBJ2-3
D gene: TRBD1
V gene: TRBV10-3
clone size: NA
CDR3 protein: CAINPRDREGGTDTQYF
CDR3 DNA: TGTGCCATCAACCCCCGGGACAGGGAAGGGGGCACAGATACGCAGTATTTT

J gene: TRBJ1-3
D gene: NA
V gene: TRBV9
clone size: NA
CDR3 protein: CASSSPWGGPSSGNTIYF
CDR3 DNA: TGTGCCAGCAGCTCCCCGTGGGGGGGGCCGAGCTCTGGAAACACCATATATTTT

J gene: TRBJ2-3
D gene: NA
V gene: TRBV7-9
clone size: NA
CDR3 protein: CASSPTSSRGDTQYF
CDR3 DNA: TGTGCCAGCAGCCCAACTAGCTCCCGAGGGGATACGCAGTATTTT

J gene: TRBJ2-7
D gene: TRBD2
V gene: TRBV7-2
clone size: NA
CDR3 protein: CASSFSGYSSYEQYF
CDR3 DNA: TGTGCCAGCAGCTTTAGCGGGTACAGCTCCTACGAGCAGTACTTC

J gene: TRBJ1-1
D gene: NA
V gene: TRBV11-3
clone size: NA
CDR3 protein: CASSSRGGWGTEAFF
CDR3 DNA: TGTGCCAGCAGCTCCCGAGGGGGGTGGGGCACTGAAGCTTTCTTT

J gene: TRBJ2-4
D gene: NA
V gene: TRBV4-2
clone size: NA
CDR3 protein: CASSQDRDVGVRAKNIQYF
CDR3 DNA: TGTGCCAGCAGCCAAGATAGGGACGTGGGGGTTCGAGCCAAAAACATTCAGTACTTC